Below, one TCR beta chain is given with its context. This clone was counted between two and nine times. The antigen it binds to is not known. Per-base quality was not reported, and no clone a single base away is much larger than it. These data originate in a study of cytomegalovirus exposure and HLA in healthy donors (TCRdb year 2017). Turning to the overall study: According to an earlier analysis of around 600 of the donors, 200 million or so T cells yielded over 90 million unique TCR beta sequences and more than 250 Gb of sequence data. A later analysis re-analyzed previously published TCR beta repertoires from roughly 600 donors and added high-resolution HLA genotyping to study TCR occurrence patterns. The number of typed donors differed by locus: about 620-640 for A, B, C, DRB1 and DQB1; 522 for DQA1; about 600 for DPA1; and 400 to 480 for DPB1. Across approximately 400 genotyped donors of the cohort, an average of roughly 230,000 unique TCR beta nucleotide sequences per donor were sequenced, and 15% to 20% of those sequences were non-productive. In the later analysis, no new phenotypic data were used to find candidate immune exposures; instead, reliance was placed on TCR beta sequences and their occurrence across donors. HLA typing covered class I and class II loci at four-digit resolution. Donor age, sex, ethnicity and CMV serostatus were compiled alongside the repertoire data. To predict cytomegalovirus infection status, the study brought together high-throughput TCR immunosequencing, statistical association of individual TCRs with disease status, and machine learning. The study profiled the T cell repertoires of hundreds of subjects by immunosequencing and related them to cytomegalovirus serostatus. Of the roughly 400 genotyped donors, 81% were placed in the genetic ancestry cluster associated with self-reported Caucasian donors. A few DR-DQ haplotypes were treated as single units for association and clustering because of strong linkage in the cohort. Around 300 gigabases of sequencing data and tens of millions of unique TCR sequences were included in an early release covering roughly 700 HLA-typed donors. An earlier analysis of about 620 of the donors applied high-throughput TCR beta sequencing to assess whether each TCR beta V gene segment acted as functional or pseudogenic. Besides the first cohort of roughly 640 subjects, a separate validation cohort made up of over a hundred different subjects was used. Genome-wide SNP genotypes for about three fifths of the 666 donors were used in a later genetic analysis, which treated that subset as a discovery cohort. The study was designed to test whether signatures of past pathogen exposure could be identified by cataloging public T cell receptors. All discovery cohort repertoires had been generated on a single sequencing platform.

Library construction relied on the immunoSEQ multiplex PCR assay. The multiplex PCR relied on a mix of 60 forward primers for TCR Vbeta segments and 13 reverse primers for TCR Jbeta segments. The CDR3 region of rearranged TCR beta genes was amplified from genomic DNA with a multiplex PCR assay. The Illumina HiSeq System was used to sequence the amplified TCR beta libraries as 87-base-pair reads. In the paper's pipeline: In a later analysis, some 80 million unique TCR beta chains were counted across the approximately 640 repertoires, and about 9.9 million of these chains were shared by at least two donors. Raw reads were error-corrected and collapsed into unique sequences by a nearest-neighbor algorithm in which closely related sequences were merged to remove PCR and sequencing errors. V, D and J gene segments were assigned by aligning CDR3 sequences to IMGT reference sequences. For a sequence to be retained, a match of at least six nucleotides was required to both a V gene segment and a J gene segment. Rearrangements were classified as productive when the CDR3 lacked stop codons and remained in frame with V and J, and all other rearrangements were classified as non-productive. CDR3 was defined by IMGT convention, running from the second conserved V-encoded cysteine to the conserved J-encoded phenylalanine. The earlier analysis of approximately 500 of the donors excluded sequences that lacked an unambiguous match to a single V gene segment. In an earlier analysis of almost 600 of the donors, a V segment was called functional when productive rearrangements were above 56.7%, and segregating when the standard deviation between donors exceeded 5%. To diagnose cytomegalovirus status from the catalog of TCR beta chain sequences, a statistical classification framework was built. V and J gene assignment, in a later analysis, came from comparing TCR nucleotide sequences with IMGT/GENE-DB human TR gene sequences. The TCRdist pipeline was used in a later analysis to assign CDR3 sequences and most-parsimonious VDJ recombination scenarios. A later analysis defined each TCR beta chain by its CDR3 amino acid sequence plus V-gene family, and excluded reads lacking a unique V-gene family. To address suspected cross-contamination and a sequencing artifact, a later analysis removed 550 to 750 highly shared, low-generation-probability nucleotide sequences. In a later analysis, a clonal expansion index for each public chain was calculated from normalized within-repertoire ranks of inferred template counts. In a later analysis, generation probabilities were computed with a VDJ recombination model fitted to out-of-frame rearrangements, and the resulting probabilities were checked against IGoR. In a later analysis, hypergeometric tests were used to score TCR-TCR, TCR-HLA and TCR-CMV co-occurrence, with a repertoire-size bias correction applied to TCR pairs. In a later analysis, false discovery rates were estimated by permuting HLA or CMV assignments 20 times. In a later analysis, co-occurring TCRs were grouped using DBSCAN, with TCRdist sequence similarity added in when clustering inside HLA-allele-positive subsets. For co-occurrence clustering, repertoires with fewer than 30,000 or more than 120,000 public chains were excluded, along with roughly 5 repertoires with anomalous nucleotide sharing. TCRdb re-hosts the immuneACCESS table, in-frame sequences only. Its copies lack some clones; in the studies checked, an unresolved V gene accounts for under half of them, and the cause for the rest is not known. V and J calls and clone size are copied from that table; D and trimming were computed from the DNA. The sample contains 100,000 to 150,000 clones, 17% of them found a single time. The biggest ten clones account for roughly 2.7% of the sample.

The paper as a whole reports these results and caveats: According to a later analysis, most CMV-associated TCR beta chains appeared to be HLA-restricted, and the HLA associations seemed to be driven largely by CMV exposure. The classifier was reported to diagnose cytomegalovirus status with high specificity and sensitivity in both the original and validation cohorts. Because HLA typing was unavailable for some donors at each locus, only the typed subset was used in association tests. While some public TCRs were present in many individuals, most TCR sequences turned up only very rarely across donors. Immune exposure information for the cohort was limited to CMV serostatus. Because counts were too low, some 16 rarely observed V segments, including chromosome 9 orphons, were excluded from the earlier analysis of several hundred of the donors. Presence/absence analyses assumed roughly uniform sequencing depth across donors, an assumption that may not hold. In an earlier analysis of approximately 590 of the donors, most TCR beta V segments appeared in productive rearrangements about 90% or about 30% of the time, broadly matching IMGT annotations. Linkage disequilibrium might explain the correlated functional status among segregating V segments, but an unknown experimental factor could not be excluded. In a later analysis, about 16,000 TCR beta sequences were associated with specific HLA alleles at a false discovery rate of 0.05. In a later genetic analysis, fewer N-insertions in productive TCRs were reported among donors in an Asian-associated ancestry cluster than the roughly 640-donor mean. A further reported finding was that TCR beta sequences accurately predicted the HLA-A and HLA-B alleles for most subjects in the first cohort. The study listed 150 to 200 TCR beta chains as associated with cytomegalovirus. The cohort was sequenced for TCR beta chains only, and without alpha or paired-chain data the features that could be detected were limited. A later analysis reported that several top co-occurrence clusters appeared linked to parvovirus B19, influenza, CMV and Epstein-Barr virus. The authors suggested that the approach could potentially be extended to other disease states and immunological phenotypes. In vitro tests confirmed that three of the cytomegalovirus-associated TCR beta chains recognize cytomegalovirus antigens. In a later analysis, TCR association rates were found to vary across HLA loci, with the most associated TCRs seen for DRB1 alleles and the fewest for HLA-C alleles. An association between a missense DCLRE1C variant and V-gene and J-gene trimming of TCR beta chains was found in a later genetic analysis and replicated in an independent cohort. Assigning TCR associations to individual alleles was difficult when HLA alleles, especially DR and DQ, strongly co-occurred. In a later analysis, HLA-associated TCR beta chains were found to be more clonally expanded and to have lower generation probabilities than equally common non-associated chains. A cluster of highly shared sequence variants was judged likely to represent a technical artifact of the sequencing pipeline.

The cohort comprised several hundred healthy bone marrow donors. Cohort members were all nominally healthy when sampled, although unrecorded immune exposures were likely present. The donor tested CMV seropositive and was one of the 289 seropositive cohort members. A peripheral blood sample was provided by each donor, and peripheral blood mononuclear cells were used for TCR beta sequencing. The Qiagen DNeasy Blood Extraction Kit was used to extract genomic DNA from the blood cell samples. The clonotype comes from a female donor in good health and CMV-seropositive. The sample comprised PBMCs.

The sequence in DNA is TGTGCCAGCAGCTTAGGACAGAACGACAATGAGCAGTTCTTC. Its translation reads: CASSLGQNDNEQFF. The V gene is TRBV7-7 and the J gene is TRBJ2-1; 5 matching bases give a weak D call of TRBD1. The junction shows trimming of 1 base on V and 5 bases on J, plus 9 bases between the germline ends. The CDR3 measures 14 amino acids from cysteine to phenylalanine. Only the CDR3 part of the read is kept: 42 bases, read in frame from the first base. The germline V gene (reference sequence) specifies SSHAT as CDR1 and FNYEAQ as CDR2.